What follows is one TCR beta chain and its context. Sequencing was performed with immunoSEQ multiplex PCR; in TCRdb, only in-frame clones are kept and a portion is missing. The profile covers 150,000 to 200,000 clones, with 85% to 95% appearing a single time and 1% taken by the ten largest. The record originates from a study of T cell responses to AZD1222 COVID-19 vaccine. The germline V and J ends were trimmed by 0 bases and 4 bases, with 7 bases remaining between them. Germline V lookup: CDR1 SGHDT, CDR2 YYEEEE. The CDR3 is 13 residues long. The specimen was peripheral blood, collected 28 days after the second dose of the MenACWY control vaccine. The rearrangement joins TRBV5-6 to TRBJ1-2; D not resolved. This TCR derives from an adult who received the MenACWY meningococcal vaccine as a control. As DNA, the CDR3 is TGTGCCAGCAGCTTGGAACAGTTCTATGGCTACACCTTC. Translating it yields CASSLEQFYGYTF.